A single TCR beta chain is shown here with its context. Its antigen remains unidentified. V was pared by 5 bases and J by 7 bases, with 11 bases of the junction left unmatched. The CDR3 length is 14 residues. Germline V gives CDR1 SGHAT, CDR2 FQDESV (reference sequence). The sample comes from a study of CD8+CD57+ T cells in acquired aplastic anemia. Sequenced patients had shown CD8+CD57+ cell expansion by flow cytometry. General study results and limits: Patients were compared with controls for CD8+ Simpson's diversity, and no significant difference emerged.

Genomic DNA constituted the template upon which TCR beta VDJ and CDR3 profiling was performed. One entry per CDR3 protein, called by TCRdb with MiXCR from the reads. The table lists about 240,000 distinct CDR3 sequences, approximately 45% of them singletons, with about 7.8% in the top ten. This receptor was taken from a human donor with aplastic anemia. Material for sequencing was sorted CD4+, CD8+, or CD8+CD57+ T cells (not recorded which) from PBMCs. The V call is TRBV11-1, the J call TRBJ2-7, with TRBD1 matching 7 bases. The CDR3 region is CASSQDRQGTEQYF. DNA for the CDR3: TGTGCCAGCAGCCAAGACAGACAGGGAACGGAGCAGTACTTC.